One T cell receptor (beta chain) is described in this entry. What it binds is not known. The donors, aged roughly 6 to 90, were healthy Caucasians from Russia. The amount of total RNA extracted per sample was at least 5.5 micrograms. These data come from a study of blood T cells in healthy people across ages. The CDR3 has 17 amino acids. The V gene's germline CDR1 is MNHEY and CDR2 SVGAGI. V was pared by 4 bases and J by 0 bases, with 18 bases between. The authors ran a second PCR of roughly 6 to 12 cycles using a sample-barcoded 5' primer and a J-beta primer mix. Using its own MiXCR run on the 5' RACE reads, TCRdb lists one record per CDR3 protein. The sample comprises 1 million to 1.2 million distinct CDR3 sequences, more than 30% of which are singletons, and under 15% rests with the top ten. Broader study findings: Observed TCR beta diversity showed a strong correlation with the percentage of naive T cells as measured by flow cytometry. The long-lived group displayed more naive CD4+ cells, plus higher diversity, than the aged donors did.

V usage is TRBV6-5 and J usage is TRBJ1-2; no clear D. The sample consisted of blood. The source of this sequence is a man between 18 and 29 years old in good health. The CDR3 loop reads CASSFSSDGFSNYGYTF. The CDR3 bases are TGTGCCAGCAGTTTTTCCTCAGACGGCTTCTCTAACTATGGCTACACCTTC.